This T cell receptor (beta chain) was sequenced for a study of blood T cell repertoires in COVID-19. Participants were aged about 18 to 90 years, lived in about 26 US areas, and enrolled virtually. This CDR3 spans 13 amino acids. After removal of 1 base from V and 15 bases from J, the junction contained 7 bases not matched to a gene. Germline CDR1 MGHRA, CDR2 YSYEKL. As processed by the authors: Amplifying reference gene primers gave estimates of nucleated cell counts. Assay used: immunoSEQ multiplex PCR; TCRdb lists only in-frame clones, some missing. V and J calls plus clone size are reproduced from that table; the DNA served to infer D and trimming. The repertoire holds some 350,000 clones, with about 89% as singletons.

Material for sequencing was PBMCs or T cells enriched from blood (not recorded which). V usage is TRBV4-1 and J usage is TRBJ2-1; 9 positions match TRBD1. This receptor was identified in a woman aged 25-40 years who had recovered from COVID-19. The DNA of the CDR3 is TGCGCCAGCAGCCAAGCCGGGACAGGGTTCTTGTTCTTC. This sequence encodes CASSQAGTGFLFF.